The entry below describes one T cell receptor (beta chain). Its antigen is as yet unknown. This sample was included in a study of cytomegalovirus exposure and HLA in healthy donors. The CDR3 contains 14 residues. Germline CDR1 and CDR2: SGHAT and FQNNGV. Trimming cost V 1 base and J 4 bases; bases outside gene matches: 0. Findings and limits, study-wide: On later analysis, the bulk of CMV-associated TCR beta chains appeared to be HLA-restricted. Several of the most significant clusters appeared, in a later analysis, to be linked to common viral pathogens. 150 to 200 TCR beta chains were listed as cytomegalovirus-associated. Earlier analysis found most TCR beta V segments productive about 90% or about 30% of the time.

PCR employed 60 Vbeta and 13 Jbeta primers. Clones were sequenced by immunoSEQ multiplex PCR, and TCRdb holds only the in-frame ones, with some missing. The data contain tens of thousands of clones, about 79% of them seen just once; the ten biggest clones take up approximately 1.6%. Material: PBMCs. The source is a man aged 35 to 55 in good health and CMV-seronegative. The chain uses TRBV11-2 and TRBJ1-5; 8 bases align to TRBD1. The CDR3 DNA follows: TGTGCCAGCAGCTTAGGACAGGGGAATCAGCCCCAGCATTTT. Its translation: CASSLGQGNQPQHF.